This TCR beta chain was sequenced in a study of somatic mutations in cytotoxic T cells in rheumatoid arthritis. Findings of the study overall: Age-matched healthy controls and rheumatoid arthritis patients had CD8+ T-cell clonality that did not differ significantly. Which antigens the expanded CD8+ clones targeted was unknown.

This table comes from immunoSEQ multiplex PCR, and its TCRdb copy is limited to in-frame clones, with some not included. The sample gives 15,000 to 20,000 clones, almost 85% of which show up once; roughly 9.8% is in the top ten. Purity of the CD4+ and CD8+ cells, isolated by positive magnetic bead selection, was checked by flow cytometry. Germline lookup yields CDR1 PRHDT and CDR2 FYEKMQ (reference sequence). Trimming removed 5 bases from V and 2 bases from J; junction bases left unmatched: 7. The CDR3 runs to 15 residues. This clone has just one count. Its antigen is not identified. The sample consisted of CD8+ T cells sorted from blood. The TCR was taken from an adult with rheumatoid arthritis. J is TRBJ2-5 and V is TRBV13; 8 bases are a match to TRBD2. Here the CDR3 DNA reads TGTGCCAGCAGCCGCCCCGGGACTAGTCAAGAGACCCAGTACTTC. Its protein is CASSRPGTSQETQYF.